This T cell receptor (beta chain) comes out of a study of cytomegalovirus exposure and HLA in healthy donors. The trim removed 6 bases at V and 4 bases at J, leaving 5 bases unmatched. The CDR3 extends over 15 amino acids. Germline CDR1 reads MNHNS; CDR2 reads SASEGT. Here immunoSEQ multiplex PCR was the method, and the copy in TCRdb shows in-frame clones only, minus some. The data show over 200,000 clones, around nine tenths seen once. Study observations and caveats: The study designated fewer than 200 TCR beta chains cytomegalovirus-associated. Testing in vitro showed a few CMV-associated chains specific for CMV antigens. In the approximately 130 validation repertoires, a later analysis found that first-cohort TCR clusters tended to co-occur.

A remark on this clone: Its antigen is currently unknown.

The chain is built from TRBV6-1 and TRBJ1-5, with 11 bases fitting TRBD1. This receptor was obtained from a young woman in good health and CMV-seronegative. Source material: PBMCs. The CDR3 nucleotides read TGTGCCAGCAGGGACAGGGGGCGTCGAAATCAGCCCCAGCATTTT. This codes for CASRDRGRRNQPQHF.